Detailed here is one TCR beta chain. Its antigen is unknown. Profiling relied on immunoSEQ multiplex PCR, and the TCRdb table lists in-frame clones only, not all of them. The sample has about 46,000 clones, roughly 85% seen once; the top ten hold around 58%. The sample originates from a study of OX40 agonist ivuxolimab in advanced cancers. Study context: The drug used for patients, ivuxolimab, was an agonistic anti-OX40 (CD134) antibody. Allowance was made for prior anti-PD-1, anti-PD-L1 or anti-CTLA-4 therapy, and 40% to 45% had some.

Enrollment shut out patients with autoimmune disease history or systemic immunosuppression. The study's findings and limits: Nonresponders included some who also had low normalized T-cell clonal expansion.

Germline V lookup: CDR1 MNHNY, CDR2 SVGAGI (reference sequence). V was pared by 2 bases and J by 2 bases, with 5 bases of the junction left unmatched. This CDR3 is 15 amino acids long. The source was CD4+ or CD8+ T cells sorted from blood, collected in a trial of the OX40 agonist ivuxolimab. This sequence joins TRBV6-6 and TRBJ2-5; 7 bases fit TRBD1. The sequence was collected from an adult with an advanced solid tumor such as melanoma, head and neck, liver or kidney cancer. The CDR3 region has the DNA TGTGCCAGCAGTTACCCGGGACAGTTACAAGAGACCCAGTACTTC. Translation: CASSYPGQLQETQYF.